Sequencing of this T cell receptor (beta chain) was carried out in a study of shared clonotypes between healthy human individuals. Study overall: A couple of women and a few men aged 18 to 49 made up the donors. Donors had three CD4 naive, three CD4 memory, two CD8 naive and one CD8 memory plate apiece. The study's findings and limits: Clonotype sharing levels among donors were expected to vary with sequencing depth.

Method: immunoSEQ multiplex PCR; TCRdb's copy keeps in-frame clones and lacks some. The table shows fewer than 350,000 clones, with more than 75% occurring only once. CDR3 length equals 16 residues. Germline CDR1 SGHRS, CDR2 YFSETQ. The junction had 11 bases not matched to a gene; V was cut back by 4 bases and J by 5 bases. This clone is a singleton in its sample. Its antigen is unidentified. The TCR sequence derives from a man between 18 and 35 years old in good health. This chain uses TRBV5-1 with TRBJ1-5; 8 bases fit TRBD1. The sample was memory CD8+ T cells sorted from blood. Subset specified: CD45RO+ cells pooled with CCR7-negative TemRA cells. CDR3: CASSHLGQGWDQPQHF. The CDR3 DNA reads as TGCGCCAGCAGCCACCTCGGACAGGGATGGGATCAGCCCCAGCATTTT.